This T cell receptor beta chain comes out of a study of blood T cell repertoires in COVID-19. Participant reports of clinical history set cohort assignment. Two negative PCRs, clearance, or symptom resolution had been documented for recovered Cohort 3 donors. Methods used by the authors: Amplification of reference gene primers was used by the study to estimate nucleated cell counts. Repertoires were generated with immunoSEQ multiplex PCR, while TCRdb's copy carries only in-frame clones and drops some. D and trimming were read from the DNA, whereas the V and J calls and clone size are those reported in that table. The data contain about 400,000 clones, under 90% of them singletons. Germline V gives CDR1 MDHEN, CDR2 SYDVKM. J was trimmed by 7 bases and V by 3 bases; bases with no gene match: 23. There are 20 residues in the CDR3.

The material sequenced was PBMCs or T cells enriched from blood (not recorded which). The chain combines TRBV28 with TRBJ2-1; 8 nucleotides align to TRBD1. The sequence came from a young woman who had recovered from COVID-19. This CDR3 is CASSFTRGFGGTGGPNEQFF. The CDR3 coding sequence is TGTGCCAGCAGTTTTACTCGTGGTTTTGGAGGGACAGGAGGACCTAATGAGCAGTTCTTC.